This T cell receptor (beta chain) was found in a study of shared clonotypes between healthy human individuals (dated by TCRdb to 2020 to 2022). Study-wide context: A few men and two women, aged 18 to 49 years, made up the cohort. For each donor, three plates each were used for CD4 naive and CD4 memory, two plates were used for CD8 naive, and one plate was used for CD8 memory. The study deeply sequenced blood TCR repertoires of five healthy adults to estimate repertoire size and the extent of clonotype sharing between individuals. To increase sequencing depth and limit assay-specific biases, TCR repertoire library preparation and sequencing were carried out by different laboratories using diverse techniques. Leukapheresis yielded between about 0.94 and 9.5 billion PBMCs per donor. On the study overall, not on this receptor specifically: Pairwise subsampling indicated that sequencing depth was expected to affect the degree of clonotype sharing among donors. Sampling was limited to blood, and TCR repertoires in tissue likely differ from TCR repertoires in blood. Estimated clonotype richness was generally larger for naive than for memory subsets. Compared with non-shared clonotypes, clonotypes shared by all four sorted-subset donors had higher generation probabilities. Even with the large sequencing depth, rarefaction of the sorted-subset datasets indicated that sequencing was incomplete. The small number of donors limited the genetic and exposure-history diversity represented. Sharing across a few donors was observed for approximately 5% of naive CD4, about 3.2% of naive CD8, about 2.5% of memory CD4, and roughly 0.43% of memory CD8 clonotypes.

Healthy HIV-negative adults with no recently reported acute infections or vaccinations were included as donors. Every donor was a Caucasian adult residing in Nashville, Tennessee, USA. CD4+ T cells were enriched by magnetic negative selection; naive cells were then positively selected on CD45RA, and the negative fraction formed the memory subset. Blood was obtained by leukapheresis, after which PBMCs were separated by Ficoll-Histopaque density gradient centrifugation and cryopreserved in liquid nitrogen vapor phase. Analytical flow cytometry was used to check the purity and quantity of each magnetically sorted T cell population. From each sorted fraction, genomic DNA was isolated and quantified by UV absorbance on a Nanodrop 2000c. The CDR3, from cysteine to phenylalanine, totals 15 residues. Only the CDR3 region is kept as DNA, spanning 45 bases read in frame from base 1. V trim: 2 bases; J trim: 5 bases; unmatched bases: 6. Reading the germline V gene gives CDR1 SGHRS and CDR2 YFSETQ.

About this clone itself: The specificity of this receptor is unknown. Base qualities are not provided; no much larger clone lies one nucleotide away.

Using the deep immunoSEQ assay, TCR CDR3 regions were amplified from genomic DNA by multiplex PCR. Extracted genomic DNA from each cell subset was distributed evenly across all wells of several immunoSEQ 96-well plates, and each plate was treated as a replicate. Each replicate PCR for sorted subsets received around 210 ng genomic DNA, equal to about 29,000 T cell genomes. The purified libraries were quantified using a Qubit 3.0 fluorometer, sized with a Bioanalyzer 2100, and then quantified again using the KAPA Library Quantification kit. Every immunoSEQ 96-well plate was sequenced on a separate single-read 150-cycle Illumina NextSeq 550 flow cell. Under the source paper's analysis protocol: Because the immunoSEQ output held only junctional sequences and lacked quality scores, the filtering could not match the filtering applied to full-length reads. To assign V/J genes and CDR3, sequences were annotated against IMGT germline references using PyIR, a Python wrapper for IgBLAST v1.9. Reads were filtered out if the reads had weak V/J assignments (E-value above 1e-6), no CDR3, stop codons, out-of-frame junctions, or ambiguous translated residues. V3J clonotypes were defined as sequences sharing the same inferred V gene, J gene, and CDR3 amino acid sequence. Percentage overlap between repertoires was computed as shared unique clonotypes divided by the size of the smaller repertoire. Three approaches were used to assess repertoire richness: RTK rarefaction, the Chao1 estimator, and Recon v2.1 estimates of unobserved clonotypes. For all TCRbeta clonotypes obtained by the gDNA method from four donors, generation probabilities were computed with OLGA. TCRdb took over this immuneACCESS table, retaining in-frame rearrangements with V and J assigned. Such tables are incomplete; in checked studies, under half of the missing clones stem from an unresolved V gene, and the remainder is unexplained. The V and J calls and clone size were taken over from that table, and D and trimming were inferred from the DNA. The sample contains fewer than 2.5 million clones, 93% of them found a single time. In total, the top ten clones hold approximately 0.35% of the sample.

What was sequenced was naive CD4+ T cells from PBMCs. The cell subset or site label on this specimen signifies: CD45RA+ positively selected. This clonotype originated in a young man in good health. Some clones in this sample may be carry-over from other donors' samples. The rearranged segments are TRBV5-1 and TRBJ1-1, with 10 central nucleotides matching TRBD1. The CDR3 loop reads CASSFRQGAGTEAFF. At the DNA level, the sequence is TGCGCCAGCAGCTTTAGACAGGGGGCCGGGACTGAAGCTTTCTTT.